This T cell receptor beta chain was retrieved from a study of T cells in Graves' hyperthyroidism and ophthalmopathy. Whole-study results and caveats: Blood also showed most of the thyroid clonotypes that were expanded above 0.001. Stable hyperthyroidism and ophthalmopathy were separated using 13 V-J signatures.

Concerning this clonotype itself: The antigen remains unidentified.

Patients were aged 18 to 65, had disease duration under 2 months, and had newly diagnosed hyperthyroidism. Together with thyroid ultrasound, orbital computed tomography, serum thyroxine and TRAb, clinical symptoms were used for diagnoses. The V and J ends lost 3 bases and 0 bases respectively, with 17 bases between them. The CDR3 runs 17 residues. RNA transcripts were the template for amplifying TCR beta CDR3 regions. The study used the HTBI primer set for a first-round RT-PCR of the TCR CDR3. TCRdb called the multiplex PCR reads again in MiXCR, with one record for every CDR3 protein. The table records hundreds of thousands of distinct CDR3 sequences, 38% of them present only once.

V is TRBV12-3 or TRBV12-4 and J is TRBJ1-1; maybe TRBD1 (5 bases). The source material was blood. The sequence was collected from a man between 18 and 35 years old with Graves' hyperthyroidism. CDR3 bases: TGTGCCAGCAGTTTCTCACCGGGACGGCGTTTGAACACTGAAGCTTTCTTT. This encodes CASSFSPGRRLNTEAFF.